Following are 2 T cell receptor beta chains from one sample sequenced in a study of untreated major depressive disorder. The protocol was immunoSEQ multiplex PCR, while the TCRdb copy is restricted to in-frame clones and leaves out a portion. The sample records some 20,000 clones, 70% to 90% being singletons. Sequenced input: CD4+ T cells from PBMCs. The receptors come from a woman aged 25 to 39 in good health.

V gene TRBV21-1 combines with J gene TRBJ1-6. TRBV21-1 is annotated as a pseudogene. The CDR3 is 18 residues long. The CDR3: CASSKRKRESADNSPLHF. The CDR3 DNA follows: TGTGCCAGCAGCAAACGGAAGAGGGAGTCGGCCGATAATTCACCCCTCCACTTT.

The V call is TRBV7-8, the J call TRBJ1-5; D remains unclear. CDR1 SGHVS and CDR2 FQNEAQ come from the germline V gene. The CDR3 loop spans 17 amino acids. V was trimmed by 0 bases and J by 0 bases, leaving 12 bases between them. CDR3 loop: CASSLARKPYSNQPQHF. CDR3 sequence (DNA): TGTGCCAGCAGCTTAGCACGGAAACCGTATAGCAATCAGCCCCAGCATTTT.